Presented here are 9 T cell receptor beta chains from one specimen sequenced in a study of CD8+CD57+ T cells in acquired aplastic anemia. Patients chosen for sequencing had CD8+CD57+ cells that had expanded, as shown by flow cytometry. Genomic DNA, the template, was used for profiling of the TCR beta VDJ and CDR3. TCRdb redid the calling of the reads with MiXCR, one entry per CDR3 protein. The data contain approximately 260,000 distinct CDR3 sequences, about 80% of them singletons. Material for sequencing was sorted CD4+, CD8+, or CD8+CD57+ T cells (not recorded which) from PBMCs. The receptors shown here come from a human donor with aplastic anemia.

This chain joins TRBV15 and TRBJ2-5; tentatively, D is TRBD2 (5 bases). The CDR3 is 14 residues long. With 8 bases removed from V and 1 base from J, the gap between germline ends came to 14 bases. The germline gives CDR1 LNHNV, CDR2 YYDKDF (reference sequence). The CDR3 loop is CATGRVRLQETQYF. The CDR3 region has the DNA TGTGCCACCGGGCGGGTTCGCCTCCAAGAGACCCAGTACTTC.

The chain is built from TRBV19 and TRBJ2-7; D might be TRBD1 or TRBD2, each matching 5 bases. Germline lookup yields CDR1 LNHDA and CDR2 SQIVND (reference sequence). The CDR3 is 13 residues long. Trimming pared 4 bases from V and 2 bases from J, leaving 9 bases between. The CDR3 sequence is CASSRGPAYEQYV. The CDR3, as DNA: TGTGCCAGTAGTAGGGGACCCGCCTACGAGCAGTACGTC.

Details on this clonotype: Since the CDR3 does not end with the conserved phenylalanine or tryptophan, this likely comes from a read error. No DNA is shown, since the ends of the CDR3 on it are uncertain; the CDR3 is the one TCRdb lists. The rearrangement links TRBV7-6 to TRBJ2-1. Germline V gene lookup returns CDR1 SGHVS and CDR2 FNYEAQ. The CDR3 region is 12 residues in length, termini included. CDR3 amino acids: CASSLAGNEHTY.

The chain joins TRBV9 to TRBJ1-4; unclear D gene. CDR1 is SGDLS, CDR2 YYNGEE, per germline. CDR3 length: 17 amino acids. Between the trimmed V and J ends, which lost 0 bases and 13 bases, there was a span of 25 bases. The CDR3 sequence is CASSVGSEAQINGPLFF. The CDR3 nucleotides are TGTGCCAGCAGCGTAGGGTCGGAAGCGCAGATTAATGGCCCACTGTTTTTT.

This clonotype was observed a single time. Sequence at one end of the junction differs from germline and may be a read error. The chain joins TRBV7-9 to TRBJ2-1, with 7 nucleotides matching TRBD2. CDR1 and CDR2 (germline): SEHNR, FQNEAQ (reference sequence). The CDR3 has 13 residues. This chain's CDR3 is CASSGAAGNNEAF. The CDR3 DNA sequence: TGTGCCAGCAGCGGCGCAGCGGGGAACAATGAAGCTTTC.

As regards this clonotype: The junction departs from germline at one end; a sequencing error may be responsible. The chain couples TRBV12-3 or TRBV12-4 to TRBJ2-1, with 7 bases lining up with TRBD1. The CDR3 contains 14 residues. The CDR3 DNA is TGTGCCAGCACTTTAGGGGGCGCGAACGATGAGCAGTTCTTC. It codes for CASTLGGANDEQFF.

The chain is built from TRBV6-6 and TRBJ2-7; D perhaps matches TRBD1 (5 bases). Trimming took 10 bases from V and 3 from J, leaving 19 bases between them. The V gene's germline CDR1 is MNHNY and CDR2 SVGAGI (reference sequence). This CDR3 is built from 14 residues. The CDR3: CATGYVQGNYEQYF. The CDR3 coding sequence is TGTGCCACCGGATACGTGCAGGGTAACTACGAGCAGTACTTC.

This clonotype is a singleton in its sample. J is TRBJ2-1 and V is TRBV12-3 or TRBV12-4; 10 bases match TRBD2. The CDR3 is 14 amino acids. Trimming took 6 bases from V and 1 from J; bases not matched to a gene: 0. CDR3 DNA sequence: TGTGCCAGCAGAGCGGGGGGGTCCTACAATGAGCAGTTCTTC. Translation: CASRAGGSYNEQFF.

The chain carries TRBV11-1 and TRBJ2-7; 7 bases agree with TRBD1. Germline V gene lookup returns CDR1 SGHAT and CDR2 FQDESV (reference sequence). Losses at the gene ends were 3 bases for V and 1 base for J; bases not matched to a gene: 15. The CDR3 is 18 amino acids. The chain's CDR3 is CASSLHTGGTALSYEQYV. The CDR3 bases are TGTGCCAGCAGCTTGCACACAGGTGGGACAGCCCTTTCCTACGAGCAGTACGTC.